This TCR beta chain was retrieved from a study of T cells after yellow fever vaccination (dated by TCRdb to 2018 to 2020). General notes on the study: The SMART-Seq v4 Ultra Low Input RNA kit was used to prepare libraries from fractions with low cell numbers. Two healthy male donors made up the cohort, one aged 18 to 29 years and the other aged 30 to 40 years. Blood was collected at multiple timepoints before and after primary and secondary immunization, and bulk PBMC replicates and cell subsets were isolated. Bulk TCR alpha and beta repertoires were sequenced longitudinally to track T-cell clones before and after primary and booster YFV17D yellow fever vaccination.

The treatment or condition label corresponds to: live attenuated yellow fever vaccine strain. At each blood-draw timepoint, two biological replicates of bulk PBMCs were collected. PBMCs were isolated from peripheral blood using a standard Ficoll-Paque protocol. TriZol was used to extract RNA from bulk PBMCs, CD4 and CD8 fractions, and dextramer-positive and dextramer-negative fractions. Remarks on this clonotype: No antigen is known for it. Base-call qualities are not available, and no considerably larger clone is one nucleotide away.

The study at large found these results: A small share of clonotypes occurred in both CD4 and CD8 compartments, likely arising from convergent recombination. Most clones expanded after primary vaccination were re-detected after the booster (around 96% of CD4 and around 88% of CD8), suggesting broad memory maintenance. Compared with the primary T-cell response, the secondary T-cell response was faster but weaker, reaching its peak on day 5 rather than on day 15. Because the study included only a couple of donors, the extent to which the findings can be generalized is limited. Computational filtering was needed because FACS-sorted repertoires could contain abundant contaminating clonotypes from the bulk population.

Unmatched junction bases come to 7, with V trimmed by 6 bases and J by 4 bases. From the cysteine up to the phenylalanine, the CDR3 has a length of 16 residues. The only DNA kept is the CDR3, 48 bases in frame from the first base. TCR cDNA was made using 5'RACE template switching, a step that added a universal primer site and unique molecular identifiers. cDNA synthesis was primed from both the TCR alpha and TCR beta constant segments. Library amplification used two PCR steps, and the second PCR step added sample barcodes and sequencing adapters. Sequencing of libraries was done on Illumina HiSeq 2500 (2x100 bp) or NovaSeq (2x150 bp). As for how the authors treated the data: MIGEC was used to demultiplex reads and collapse the reads into UMI consensus sequences, and MiXCR was used for V(D)J alignment. Vaccine-responding clonotypes were defined with edgeR using replicate PBMC samples, requiring FDR below 0.01 and a log2 fold change above 5 up to day 15. Each bulk clonotype received a CD4 or CD8 identity based on whether the sequenced CD4 or CD8 repertoire contained that clonotype at higher abundance. TCRdb cleaned the public reads at Q25 with fastp, built clones with MiXCR and kept in-frame beta chains. Under each unique CDR3 protein, matching rows form one entry showing the most common genes and DNA. TCRdb's processing, not the authors', yielded these V and J calls. The sample table records 300,000 to 400,000 distinct CDR3 sequences; over 8% of these occur just once. Of the sample, roughly 18% falls within the top ten clones.

Sequenced here: PBMCs, sampled on the day of the first yellow fever vaccination. The rearranged segments are TRBV12-3 or TRBV12-4 and TRBJ2-3, with TRBD2 matching 13 junction bases. The receptor comes from a young man who received the YFV17D yellow fever vaccine. In nucleotides, the sequence is TGTGCCAGCAGCCCACTAGCGGGGGGGCGATCAGATACGCAGTATTTT. This yields the protein CASSPLAGGRSDTQYF.